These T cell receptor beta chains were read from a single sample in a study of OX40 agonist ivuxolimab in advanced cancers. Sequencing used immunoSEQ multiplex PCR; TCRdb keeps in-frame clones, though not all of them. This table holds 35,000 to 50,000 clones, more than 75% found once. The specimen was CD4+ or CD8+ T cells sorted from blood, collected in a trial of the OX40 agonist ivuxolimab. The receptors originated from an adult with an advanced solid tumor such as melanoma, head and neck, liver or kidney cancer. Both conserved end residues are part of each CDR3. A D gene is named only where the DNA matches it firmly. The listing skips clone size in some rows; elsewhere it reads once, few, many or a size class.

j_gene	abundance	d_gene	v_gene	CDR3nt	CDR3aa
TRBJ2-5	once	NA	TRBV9	TGTGCCAGCAGCGGACTACTGAGTGGAGAGACCCAGTACTTC	CASSGLLSGETQYF
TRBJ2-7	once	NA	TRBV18	TGTGCCAGCTCACCCCCGACAGTAGGGCACGAGCAGTACTTC	CASSPPTVGHEQYF
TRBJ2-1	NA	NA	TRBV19	TGTGCCAGTAGTATCGCTTTGGGGGGTAGCTCCTACAATGAGCAGTTCTTC	CASSIALGGSSYNEQFF
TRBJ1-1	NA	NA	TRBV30	TGTGCCTGGAGAGGTCAGACTAACACTGAAGCTTTCTTT	CAWRGQTNTEAFF
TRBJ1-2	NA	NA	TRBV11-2	TGTGCCAGCAGCCTTACGACAACTGGCTACACCTTC	CASSLTTTGYTF
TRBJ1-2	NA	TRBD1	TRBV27	TGTGCCAGCAAGGAGGGGGCACGTTATGGCTACACCTTC	CASKEGARYGYTF
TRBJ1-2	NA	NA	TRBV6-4	TGTGCCAGCAGTGCTACAGGAGACTATGGCTACACCTTC	CASSATGDYGYTF
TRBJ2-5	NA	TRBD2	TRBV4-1	TGCGCCAGCAGCCAAGGGGGACTAGCGAGACCAAAGGGAGAGACCCAGTACTTC	CASSQGGLARPKGETQYF
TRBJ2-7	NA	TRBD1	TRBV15	TGTGCCACCAGCAGGCCGGGACAGGGCGAAAAGCAGTACTTC	CATSRPGQGEKQYF
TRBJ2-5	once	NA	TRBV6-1	TGTGCCAGCACCCCCCAGGAGACCCAGTACTTC	CASTPQETQYF
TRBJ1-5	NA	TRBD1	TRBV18	TGTGCCAGCTCACCACGATGGGACAGGGCGGCGGGGCCCCAGCATTTT	CASSPRWDRAAGPQHF
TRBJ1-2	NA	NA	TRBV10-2	TGCGCCAGCAGCCGGGAAGGATCAAACTATGGCTACACCTTC	CASSREGSNYGYTF
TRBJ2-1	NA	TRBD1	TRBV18	TGTGCCAGCTCACCCCGACAGGGGGCAAACAATGAGCAGTTCTTC	CASSPRQGANNEQFF
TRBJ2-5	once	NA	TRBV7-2	TGTGCCAGCAGCCCGAGCGGAGGAGGAGAGACCCAGTACTTC	CASSPSGGGETQYF
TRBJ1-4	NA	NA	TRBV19	TGTGCCAGTAGCGCTCCGGACGCAGCTAATGAAAAACTGTTTTTT	CASSAPDAANEKLFF
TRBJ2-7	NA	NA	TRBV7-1	TGTGCCAGCAGCTTAGCTGGGGGGTCAACCTACGAGCAGTACTTC	CASSLAGGSTYEQYF
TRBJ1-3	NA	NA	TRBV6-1	TGTGCCAGCAAGAGAAGGGCGGGAAACACCATATATTTT	CASKRRAGNTIYF
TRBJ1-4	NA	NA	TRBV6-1	TGTGCCGGCATGTCAACTGATGAAAAACTGTTTTTT	CAGMSTDEKLFF
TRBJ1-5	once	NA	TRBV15	TGTGCCACCAGCAGAGGAGGGGGTCAGCCCCAGCATTTT	CATSRGGGQPQHF
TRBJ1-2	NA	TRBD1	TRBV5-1	TGCGCCAGCAGCCAGGGGGAGTATGGCTACACCTTC	CASSQGEYGYTF
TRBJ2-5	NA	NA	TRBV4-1	TGCGCCAGCAGCCCCGTGGGGGGCCTAGAGACCCAGTACTTC	CASSPVGGLETQYF
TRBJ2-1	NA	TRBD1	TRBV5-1	TGCGCCAGCAGCACTGGACAGGGGGCGTACAATGAGCAGTTCTTC	CASSTGQGAYNEQFF
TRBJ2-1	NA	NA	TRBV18	TGTGCCAGCTCACGCATCAAGGACTACAATGAGCAGTTCTTC	CASSRIKDYNEQFF
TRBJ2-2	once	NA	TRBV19	TGTGCCAGCAGCCCGGACGGGCCTACTGGAGCCACCGGGGAGCTGTTTTTT	CASSPDGPTGATGELFF
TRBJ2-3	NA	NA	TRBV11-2	TGTGCCAGCAGCTTTACTTATACGCAGTATTTT	CASSFTYTQYF
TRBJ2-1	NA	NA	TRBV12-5	TGTGCTAGTGCCTTCGGAAGGGGTGAGCAGTTCTTC	CASAFGRGEQFF
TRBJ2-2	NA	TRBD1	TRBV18	TGTGCCAGCTCACCACAACAAGGGGGCTCGACCGGGGAGCTGTTTTTT	CASSPQQGGSTGELFF
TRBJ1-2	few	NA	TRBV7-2	TGTGCCAGCAGCTTAGACCCGGGGCGGGGTGGCTACACCTTC	CASSLDPGRGGYTF
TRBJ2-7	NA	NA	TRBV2	TGTGCCAGCAGGAACACCGGGACGGCAAACTACGAGCAGTACTTC	CASRNTGTANYEQYF
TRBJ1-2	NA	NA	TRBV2	TGTGCCAGCAGTGAACTCAGGGGCGACTATGGCTACACCTTC	CASSELRGDYGYTF
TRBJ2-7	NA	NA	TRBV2	TGTGCCAGCAGTGAAGGGGCTACCTACGAGCAGTACTTC	CASSEGATYEQYF
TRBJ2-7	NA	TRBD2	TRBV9	TGTGCCAGCAGCGCCAGCCGAGCGGGAGGATTGTACGAGCAGTACTTC	CASSASRAGGLYEQYF
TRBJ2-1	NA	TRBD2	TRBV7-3	TGTGCCAGCAGCCTTAGCGGGGGGCCATCTTCTTATAATGAGCAGTTCTTC	CASSLSGGPSSYNEQFF
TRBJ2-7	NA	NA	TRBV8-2	TGTGCCAGCAGCCCGAGTGGCGCGGGACCCTACGAGCAGTACTTC	CASSPSGAGPYEQYF
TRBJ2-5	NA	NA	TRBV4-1	TGCGCCAGCAGCCAAGCTAAGGCACAATCGACCCAGTACTTC	CASSQAKAQSTQYF
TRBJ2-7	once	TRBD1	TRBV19	TGTGCCAGTAGCAAGGACAGGGGTTCCTCCTACGAGCAGTACTTC	CASSKDRGSSYEQYF
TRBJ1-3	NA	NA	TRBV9	TGTGCCAGCAGCGTAGCTGGGGGGGACTCTGGAAACACCATATATTTT	CASSVAGGDSGNTIYF
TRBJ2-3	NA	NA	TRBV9	TGTGCCAGCAGCGTATCTGGGGATTTGGATACGCAGTATTTT	CASSVSGDLDTQYF
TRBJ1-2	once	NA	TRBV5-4	TGTGCCAGCAGCTTGGGGGGGGGCCGGGGCGATGGCTACACCTTC	CASSLGGGRGDGYTF
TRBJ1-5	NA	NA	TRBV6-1	TGTGCCAGCAGAGCCACAGGGACGAGCAATCAGCCCCAGCATTTT	CASRATGTSNQPQHF
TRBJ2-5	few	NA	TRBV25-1	TGTGCCAGCAGTGAATCCCACCTCCTCTATGGGGAGACCCAGTACTTC	CASSESHLLYGETQYF
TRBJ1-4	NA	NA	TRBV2	TGTGCCAGCAGTGAAGCGGCCGGGAGAACTAATGAAAAACTGTTTTTT	CASSEAAGRTNEKLFF
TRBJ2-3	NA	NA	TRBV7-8	TGTGCCACCACGGGAGCCCTCACAGATACGCAGTATTTT	CATTGALTDTQYF
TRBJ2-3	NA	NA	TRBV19	TGTGCCAGTAAATCCGCCATACCAAGCACAGATACGCAGTATTTT	CASKSAIPSTDTQYF
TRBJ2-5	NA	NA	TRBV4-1	TGCGCCAGCAGCCAAGGCAGGGGACCGGGGCAAGAGACCCAGTACTTC	CASSQGRGPGQETQYF
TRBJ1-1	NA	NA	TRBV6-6	TGTGCCAGCAGTTACTCGGTTGGGACGGCGAACACTGAAGCTTTCTTT	CASSYSVGTANTEAFF
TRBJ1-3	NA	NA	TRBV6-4	TGTGCCAGCAGTTTGAGCGGGGTTGGAAACACCATATATTTT	CASSLSGVGNTIYF
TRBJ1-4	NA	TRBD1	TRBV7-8	TGTGCCAGCAGTGAAACCGGGACAGGGGGTGAAAAACTGTTTTTT	CASSETGTGGEKLFF